Included here is one T cell receptor (delta chain) sequence, with context. TCRdb re-called the RT-PCR reads with CATT. Counted here are about 2,800 delta-chain clones, 2.5% to 3% occurring once; the ten biggest clones make up 20% to 25%. This entry belongs to a study of gamma-delta T cells after stem cell transplantation. Germline V gene sequence: CDR1 GEAIGNYY, CDR2 EKD. The CDR3 is 17 amino acids. V shed 3 bases, J shed 2 bases, and the junction held 11 bases outside the gene matches. Material: gamma-delta T cells. This receptor was identified in a human donor. It is not recorded whose cells these are; they may come from a transplant donor. J is TRDJ1 and V is TRDV2; 10 bases agree with TRDD3. This CDR3 is CACDPLTGGSRTDKLIF. The DNA of the CDR3 is TGTGCCTGTGACCCTCTTACTGGGGGATCCCGAACCGATAAACTCATCTTT.